This T cell receptor (beta chain) was retrieved from a study of shared clonotypes between healthy human individuals (dated by TCRdb to the early 2020s). Some background on the complete study: The cohort comprised a couple of women and a few men aged 18 to 49 years. For each donor, CD4 naive and CD4 memory were each run on three plates, CD8 naive on two plates, and CD8 memory on one plate. To estimate repertoire size and how much clonotype sharing occurs between individuals, the study deeply sequenced the blood TCR repertoires of about five healthy adults. Different laboratories and diverse techniques were used to prepare libraries and sequence TCR repertoires, to increase sequencing depth and limit assay-specific biases. Between about 0.8 and 9 billion PBMCs per donor were obtained by leukapheresis.

TCR CDR3 regions were amplified from genomic DNA by multiplex PCR using the deep immunoSEQ assay. Extracted genomic DNA from each cell subset was spread evenly across all wells of several immunoSEQ 96-well plates, with each plate serving as a replicate. For sorted subsets, around 0.2 ug genomic DNA, equal to 25,000 to 35,000 T cell genomes, was loaded into each replicate PCR. Purified libraries were measured with a Qubit 3.0 fluorometer, size-checked on a Bioanalyzer 2100, and measured again with the KAPA Library Quantification kit. Each immunoSEQ 96-well plate was sequenced on its own single-read 150-cycle Illumina NextSeq 550 flow cell. In the paper's pipeline: Because only junctional sequences without quality scores were contained in the immunoSEQ output, filtering matching that applied to full-length reads could not be performed. Sequences were annotated with PyIR, a Python wrapper for IgBLAST v1.9, and V/J genes and CDR3 were assigned using IMGT germline references. Reads were removed for weak V/J assignments (E-value above 1e-6), missing CDR3, stop codons, out-of-frame junctions, or ambiguous translated residues. V3J clonotypes were defined by identical inferred V gene, J gene, and CDR3 amino acid sequence. The percentage overlap between two repertoires was calculated by dividing the number of shared unique clonotypes by the size of the smaller repertoire. Richness of each repertoire was evaluated using RTK rarefaction, the Chao1 estimator, and Recon v2.1 estimates of unobserved clonotypes. OLGA was used to compute generation probabilities for all TCRbeta clonotypes that the gDNA method yielded from a handful of donors. TCRdb's version of the immuneACCESS table is confined to in-frame rearrangements and falls short of the full clone set. An unresolved V gene accounts for under half of the shortfall where checked; the remainder is of unknown origin. That table furnishes V, J and clone size, whereas the DNA furnished D and trimming. The sample table contains a few million clones; only one count was recorded for roughly 93% of them. The ten most abundant clones make up 0.35% to 0.45% of the sample.

Comments on this clone: The target of this receptor is not known. Base qualities are not recorded, but no much larger clone differs from it by a single base.

Donors were healthy HIV-negative adults with no recently reported acute infections or vaccinations. Every donor was a Caucasian adult living in Nashville, Tennessee, USA. CD4+ T cells were enriched by magnetic negative selection; naive cells were then positively selected on CD45RA, and the negative fraction formed the memory subset. Blood was obtained by leukapheresis, after which PBMCs were separated by Ficoll-Histopaque density gradient centrifugation and cryopreserved in liquid nitrogen vapor phase. Purity and quantity of every magnetically sorted T cell population were checked by analytical flow cytometry. Genomic DNA was isolated from each sorted fraction and quantified by UV absorbance on a Nanodrop 2000c. Points the paper makes about the study in general: Larger estimated clonotype richness was generally found for naive subsets than for memory subsets. Because the study included a small number of donors, the genetic and exposure-history diversity represented was limited. Rarefaction of sorted-subset datasets indicated incomplete sequencing despite the large sequencing depth. Compared with non-shared clonotypes, clonotypes shared by all four sorted-subset donors had higher generation probabilities. Pairwise subsampling led to the expectation that sequencing depth would affect the degree of clonotype sharing among donors. Across a handful of donors, 5% to 6% of naive CD4, approximately 3.5% of naive CD8, 2% to 2.5% of memory CD4, and roughly 0.4% of memory CD8 clonotypes were shared. Only blood was sampled, and tissue TCR repertoires likely differ from those in blood.

CDR1 and CDR2 were assigned from the germline V gene (reference sequence) as LNHDA and SQIVND. Reading from cysteine to phenylalanine, the CDR3 counts 15 amino acids. The read is trimmed to its CDR3 DNA, 45 bases read in frame from base 1. Trimming leaves V shorter by 3 bases and J shorter by 5 bases, with the junction holding 8 bases beyond the gene matches. The receptor comes from a man aged 18 to 30 in good health. Some clones in this sample may be carry-over from other donors' samples. The sequenced sample consisted of naive CD4+ T cells from PBMCs. The meaning of the sample's cell subset or site label: CD45RA+ positively selected. The chain uses TRBV19 and TRBJ2-3; TRBD2 aligns with 7 central bases. The CDR3 loop reads CASSIYAGDIDTQYF. The nucleotides are TGTGCCAGTAGTATTTATGCGGGAGACATAGATACGCAGTATTTT.